Each of the 20 T cell receptor beta chains below was sequenced from the same sample in a study of neurological immune-mediated disorders. A single record per CDR3 protein comes from TCRdb applying MiXCR to the 5' RACE reads. The sample contains 25,000 to 30,000 distinct CDR3 sequences, around an eighth of which appear only once. The sample comprised PBMCs. All receptors derive from a woman aged 55-69 years in good health.

This clonotype was counted many times. V gene TRBV4-3 combines with J gene TRBJ1-2; no definite D call. The ends were cut back, 2 bases at V and 5 bases at J, with 12 bases in the middle. CDR1 and CDR2 (germline): LGHNA, YSLEER. CDR3 size: 14 residues. The CDR3 sequence is CASSQYTGDYGYTF. For the CDR3, the DNA is TGCGCCAGCAGCCAATATACTGGAGATTATGGCTACACCTTC.

This clonotype was seen at least ten times. The chain has TRBV4-1 and TRBJ1-1, with TRBD1 matching 12 bases. Germline CDR1 reads MGHRA; CDR2 reads YSYEKL. This CDR3 has 18 amino acids. J was trimmed by 4 bases and V by 4 bases; bases with no gene match: 13. This CDR3 reads CASSRRIGTGGWGTEAFF. Written as DNA, the CDR3 is TGCGCCAGCAGCCGCAGAATCGGGACAGGGGGCTGGGGCACTGAAGCTTTCTTT.

This clonotype is classed as medium-sized. This chain uses TRBV5-5 with TRBJ2-1; tentatively, D is TRBD1 (5 bases). V gave up 3 bases and J gave up 4 bases, with 11 bases separating them. CDR3 length equals 14 residues. Looked up from germline, CDR1 is SGHKS and CDR2 is YYEKEE (reference sequence). CDR3 coding DNA: TGTGCCAGCAGCTCTTTGACAGAGTACAATGAGCAGTTCTTC. As protein: CASSSLTEYNEQFF.

This clonotype was seen many times. V gene TRBV5-1 combines with J gene TRBJ2-7; 12 nucleotides align to TRBD2. CDR3 length equals 16 residues. From germline, CDR1 is SGHRS and CDR2 YFSETQ. With V trimmed by 4 bases and J by 0 bases, 5 bases remained unmatched. The CDR3 protein is CASSLTSGGYSYEQYF. As DNA, the CDR3 is TGCGCCAGCAGCCTGACTAGCGGGGGTTACTCCTACGAGCAGTACTTC.

Comments on this clonotype: Compared with germline, one end of the junction differs, possibly owing to a read error. The V call is TRBV5-1, the J call TRBJ2-1; TRBD1 might be the D (6 bases). The length of the CDR3 is 15 residues. CDR1 is SGHRS, CDR2 YFSETQ, per germline. CDR3 amino acids: CASSLEPGEFNEQLF. For the CDR3, the DNA is TGCGCCAGCAGCTTGGAGCCAGGGGAGTTCAATGAGCAGCTCTTC.

This clonotype was recorded many times. The chain joins TRBV4-2 to TRBJ2-7, with D unclear. This CDR3 region has 15 residues. Germline loops: CDR1 LGHNA, CDR2 YNFKEQ. The germline V and J ends were trimmed by 4 bases and 2 bases, with 15 bases remaining between them. The CDR3 sequence: CASSPDWTLAYEQYF. CDR3 DNA: TGTGCCAGCAGCCCAGACTGGACCTTAGCCTACGAGCAGTACTTC.

This clonotype was found many times. The chain is built from TRBV3-1 and TRBJ2-6, with TRBD2 as a possible D gene (5 bases). CDR3 length: 16 amino acids. Trimming stripped 8 bases from V and 0 bases from J, with 14 bases between. Germline assignment: CDR1 LGHDT and CDR2 YNNKEL (reference sequence). CDR3 in DNA: TGTGCCAGCCCGGGAACACTTCGCTCTGGGGCCAACGTCCTGACTTTC. Protein product: CASPGTLRSGANVLTF. Full variable domain (missing parts from reference TRBV3-1 and TRBJ2-6): DTAVSQTPKYLVTQMGNDKSIKCEQNLGHDTMYWYKQDSKKFLKIMFSYNNKELIINETVPNRFSPKSPDKAHLNLHINSLELGDSAVYFCASPGTLRSGANVLTFGAGSRLTVL.

Many counts were recorded for this clonotype. V gene TRBV6-2 or TRBV6-3 combines with J gene TRBJ1-2, with TRBD1 as a possible D gene (6 bases). The CDR3 consists of 13 residues. Trimming stripped 6 bases from V and 0 bases from J, with 8 bases between. Germline values: CDR1 MNHEY, CDR2 SVGEGT. CDR3 region: CASRQGANYGYTF. In DNA, the CDR3 is TGTGCCAGCAGACAGGGAGCTAACTATGGCTACACCTTC.

This clonotype was observed at least ten times. The chain employs TRBV5-1 and TRBJ2-3, with D perhaps matching TRBD1 (5 bases). The CDR3 is made up of 15 amino acids. Trimming took off 0 bases at V and 9 bases at J, with 17 bases between the two ends. Per the germline V gene, CDR1 is SGHRS and CDR2 is YFSETQ. The chain's CDR3 is CASSLGETGSGTQYF. CDR3 coding DNA: TGCGCCAGCAGCTTGGGTGAAACCGGGTCAGGGACGCAGTATTTT.

This clonotype occurred many times. V is TRBV3-1 and J is TRBJ2-1; 8 bases are shared with TRBD1. There are 16 residues in the CDR3. Germline lookup yields CDR1 LGHDT and CDR2 YNNKEL (reference sequence). V shed 0 bases, J shed 7 bases, and the junction held 8 bases outside the gene matches. The CDR3 bases are TGTGCCAGCAGCCAAGATCTGGACAGGGTCTGGAATGAGCAGTTCTTC. Its translation: CASSQDLDRVWNEQFF.

The rearrangement links TRBV9 to TRBJ1-1; D unclear. V lost 5 bases and J 2 bases, leaving 13 bases between the germline ends. Germline assignment: CDR1 SGDLS and CDR2 YYNGEE. CDR3 length equals 14 residues. CDR3: CASSLTLGNTEAFF. DNA of the CDR3: TGTGCCAGCAGTTTGACATTGGGCAACACTGAAGCTTTCTTT.

This clonotype was observed many times. This rearrangement joins TRBV4-2 to TRBJ1-1; D remains ambiguous. The CDR3 is made up of 14 amino acids. With 0 bases removed from V and 6 bases from J, the gap between germline ends came to 11 bases. Looked up from germline, CDR1 is LGHNA and CDR2 is YNFKEQ. Here the CDR3 reads CASSQDPRWPEAFF. CDR3 sequence (DNA): TGTGCCAGCAGCCAAGATCCCAGGTGGCCTGAAGCTTTCTTT.

The J gene is TRBJ1-1, the V gene TRBV27; 8 nucleotides match TRBD1. This CDR3 has 13 amino acids. V was clipped by 8 bases and J by 5 bases; unmatched bases: 7. CDR1 and CDR2 from the germline V gene are MNHEY and SMNVEV (reference sequence). CDR3 coding DNA: TGTGCCAGCGGAGAGACAGGGGTAACTGAAGCTTTCTTT. It encodes CASGETGVTEAFF.

The sample holds many counts of this clonotype. The chain has TRBV18 and TRBJ1-5; weak D call: TRBD1 (5 bases). The germline V and J ends were trimmed by 3 bases and 6 bases, with 9 bases remaining between them. This CDR3 comprises 13 residues. In germline, CDR1 is KGHSH, CDR2 LQKENI. CDR3 region: CASSPQGSQPQHF. In DNA form, the CDR3 reads TGTGCCAGCTCACCGCAGGGTAGTCAGCCCCAGCATTTT.

This clonotype has at least ten counts. This rearrangement joins TRBV7-8 to TRBJ1-2, with TRBD1 as a possible D gene (6 bases). This CDR3 comprises 15 residues. The V and J ends lost 1 base and 4 bases respectively, with 13 bases between them. The germline CDR1 and CDR2 sequences are SGHVS and FQNEAQ. CDR3 loop: CASSLGGGGSYGYTF. As DNA, the CDR3 is TGTGCCAGCAGCTTAGGAGGGGGGGGAAGCTATGGCTACACCTTC. Filled out from reference TRBV7-8 and TRBJ1-2, the complete variable domain reads GAGVSQSPRYKVAKRGQDVALRCDPISGHVSLFWYQQALGQGPEFLTYFQNEAQLDKSGLPSDRFFAERPEGSVSTLKIQRTQQEDSAVYLCASSLGGGGSYGYTFGSGTRLTVV.

This clonotype was counted ten times or more. The chain links TRBV5-1 to TRBJ1-1; 7 positions agree with TRBD1. This CDR3 is built from 15 residues. The J segment lost 0 bases and the V segment lost 3 bases, leaving 5 bases of the junction unmatched. Germline V gene lookup returns CDR1 SGHRS and CDR2 YFSETQ. The CDR3 loop is CASSSTGKMNTEAFF. The CDR3 region has the DNA TGCGCCAGCAGCTCGACAGGGAAGATGAACACTGAAGCTTTCTTT.

Many counts were recorded for this clonotype. CDR3 region: CASSLGRTINYSNQPQHF. The DNA for the CDR3 is TGTGCCAGCAGTTTGGGGCGTACCATAAACTATAGCAATCAGCCCCAGCATTTT. The rearrangement links TRBV28 to TRBJ1-5, with a tentative D call TRBD1 (5 bases). Germline V CDR1 and CDR2: MDHEN, SYDVKM. The CDR3 runs to 18 residues. V lost 3 bases to trimming and J lost 0 bases, with 18 bases between them.

In its sample, this clonotype was seen many times. The rearrangement links TRBV11-2 to TRBJ1-3, with unresolved D. V was clipped by 3 bases and J by 4 bases, with 7 bases between them. The CDR3 runs to 13 residues. CDR1 is SGHAT and CDR2 is FQNNGV in the germline V gene. The CDR3 is CASSLTPGNTIYF. The DNA of the CDR3 is TGTGCCAGCAGCTTGACTCCGGGAAACACCATATATTTT.

This clonotype showed up many times. The rearrangement uses TRBV27 and TRBJ2-5, with D hard to call. V lost 2 bases and J 0 bases, leaving 7 bases between the germline ends. Per the germline V gene, CDR1 is MNHEY and CDR2 is SMNVEV (reference sequence). This CDR3 is 14 amino acids long. The CDR3 region has the DNA TGTGCCAGCAGTTTAACCTCGTACCAAGAGACCCAGTACTTC. The encoded protein is CASSLTSYQETQYF.

Many counts were recorded for this clonotype. The chain recombines TRBV11-2 with TRBJ1-1; perhaps TRBD1 as D (6 bases). The CDR3 length is 16 residues. Germline lookup yields CDR1 SGHAT and CDR2 FQNNGV. V gave up 1 base and J gave up 1 base, with 13 bases separating them. CDR3 DNA sequence: TGTGCCAGCAGCTTAGGGCGGGGGGCCGGGAACACTGAAGCTTTCTTT. It codes for CASSLGRGAGNTEAFF. The full variable domain, rest sourced from reference TRBV11-2 and TRBJ1-1, is EAGVAQSPRYKIIEKRQSVAFWCNPISGHATLYWYQQILGQGPKLLIQFQNNGVVDDSQLPKDRFSAERLKGVDSTLKIQPAKLEDSAVYLCASSLGRGAGNTEAFFGQGTRLTVV.